This TCR beta chain emerged from a study of cytomegalovirus exposure and HLA in healthy donors. V was pared by 0 bases and J by 15 bases, with 5 bases of the junction left unmatched. The CDR3 loop spans 13 amino acids. The V gene's germline CDR1 is WNHNN and CDR2 SYGVQD (reference sequence). PCR amplification relied on 60 Vbeta primers (plus 13 Jbeta primers). Clones were sequenced by immunoSEQ multiplex PCR, and TCRdb holds only the in-frame ones, with some missing. The table lists 150,000 to 200,000 clones, roughly 78% of them singletons, with approximately 0.7% in the top ten. This TCR was sampled from a woman aged 40 to 55 in good health and CMV-seronegative. The sample was PBMCs. The chain recombines TRBV10-1 with TRBJ1-5; 10 bases match TRBD1. Written as DNA, the CDR3 is TGCGCCAGCAGTGAGTCCGGACAGGGGGTCTTGCATTTT. This gives the protein CASSESGQGVLHF.